This T cell receptor beta chain was profiled in a study of molecular identifiers for immune sequencing clone quantification. About the study: With replicates, the RNA of about 20,000 or 100,000 naive CD8 cells was split five ways and four were sequenced. Study-level points and caveats: Clones that had above 20 RNA copies took up over 97% of effector molecules but under 1% in naive cells.

Details on this clonotype: The antigen remains unidentified. A much larger clone lies a single base off, so this may be a read error.

The CDR3 has 12 residues. CDR1 is SQVTM and CDR2 is ANQGSEA in the germline V gene. In preparing bulk TCR libraries, previously described methods and listed TCR primers were used. TCRdb itself ran the PCR reads through MiXCR, one entry per CDR3 protein. The table has a few hundred thousand distinct CDR3 sequences, under 25% seen once. This chain joins TRBV29-1 and TRBJ2-2, with D perhaps matching TRBD2 (5 bases). The specimen sequenced was naive CD8+ T cells from blood, with Jurkat cell RNA spiked in. Specified subset: FACS-sorted CD8+CD4-CCR7+CD45RA+ naive T cells. The TCR was taken from a human donor in good health. Some libraries in this study had Jurkat cell RNA spiked in. The CDR3 loop is CSVPEESGEPFF. The CDR3 DNA follows: TGCAGCGTTCCCGAGGAGTCCGGGGAGCCGTTTTTT.